This T cell receptor beta chain was sequenced in a study of blood T cell repertoires in COVID-19. Looking at the study overall: Researchers got acute and convalescent COVID-19 samples from the United States, Italy and Spain. Sample material is recorded as cDNA or gDNA derived from T cells, B-cell-depleted T cells, or PBMCs.

Per the germline V gene, CDR1 is KGHSH and CDR2 is LQKENI. The V gene end was trimmed by 6 bases and the J gene end by 6 bases; junction bases not matched to a gene: 10. This CDR3 has 15 amino acids. As processed by the authors: Scientists estimated how many nucleated cells there were by amplifying reference gene primers. Clones were read by immunoSEQ multiplex PCR, and TCRdb kept only the in-frame ones, dropping some. That table gives V, J and clone size, and the DNA gave D and trimming. The sample consists of around 150,000 clones, about nine tenths of them appearing once. Material for sequencing was peripheral blood. The chain has TRBV18 and TRBJ1-5; 8 nucleotides line up with TRBD1. This TCR was sampled from a woman between 55 and 75 years old with active or convalescent COVID-19. DNA for the CDR3: TGTGCCAGCTCCCTACAGGGGGAGTGGGGTCAGCCCCAGCATTTT. Its protein product is CASSLQGEWGQPQHF.